A selection of T cell receptor beta chains follows, all from one sample in a study of blood T cell repertoires in COVID-19. Only in-frame clones appear in the TCRdb table, and some are missing; sequencing was by immunoSEQ multiplex PCR. The sample records about 440,000 clones, around nine tenths being singletons. What was sequenced was peripheral blood. The receptors stem from a woman in her twenties or thirties with acute or convalescent COVID-19. Both conserved end residues are part of each CDR3. Fields, in order: CDR3 length, D gene, J gene, clone size, V gene, CDR3 DNA, CDR3 protein. The D gene is left open where the match is weak. Rows may omit the clone size; those that give it use once, few, many or a size class.

CDR3 length: 12; D gene: TRBD1; J gene: TRBJ1-2; clone size: -; V gene: TRBV6-5; CDR3 DNA: TGTGCCAGCAGAAGGGACAGCTATGGCTACACCTTC; CDR3 protein: CASRRDSYGYTF
CDR3 length: 15; D gene: -; J gene: TRBJ1-2; clone size: -; V gene: TRBV19; CDR3 DNA: TGTGCCAGTATTGACCGGGGGGCAATCGGGTATGGCTACACCTTC; CDR3 protein: CASIDRGAIGYGYTF
CDR3 length: 15; D gene: TRBD1; J gene: TRBJ2-7; clone size: few; V gene: TRBV6-5; CDR3 DNA: TGTGCCAGCAGTTACTCCCCCCAGGGGGCCTACGAGCAGTACTTC; CDR3 protein: CASSYSPQGAYEQYF
CDR3 length: 16; D gene: TRBD2; J gene: TRBJ2-5; clone size: -; V gene: TRBV2; CDR3 DNA: TGTGCCAGCAGTGAAAGGGTAGCGGGGGGCCAGGAGACCCAGTACTTC; CDR3 protein: CASSERVAGGQETQYF
CDR3 length: 14; D gene: TRBD1; J gene: TRBJ2-7; clone size: -; V gene: TRBV7-9; CDR3 DNA: TGTGCCAGCAGCTTTTTTGGACAGGGGGCTCGGCAGTACTTC; CDR3 protein: CASSFFGQGARQYF
CDR3 length: 14; D gene: TRBD1; J gene: TRBJ2-7; clone size: -; V gene: TRBV5-6; CDR3 DNA: TGTGCCAGCAGCTTCGGGACAGGGCCAATCGAGCAGTACTTC; CDR3 protein: CASSFGTGPIEQYF
CDR3 length: 13; D gene: -; J gene: TRBJ1-1; clone size: -; V gene: TRBV7-6; CDR3 DNA: TGTGCCAGCAGCCCAGGTAGTAAGGCTGAAGCTTTCTTT; CDR3 protein: CASSPGSKAEAFF
CDR3 length: 19; D gene: TRBD1; J gene: TRBJ2-2; clone size: -; V gene: TRBV5-1; CDR3 DNA: TGCGCCAGCAGCCTCGGACAGGTCCGACTAACTTCGAACACCGGGGAGCTGTTTTTT; CDR3 protein: CASSLGQVRLTSNTGELFF
CDR3 length: 16; D gene: TRBD2; J gene: TRBJ2-2; clone size: -; V gene: TRBV2; CDR3 DNA: TGTGCCAGCAGCCTAGCGGGGGGCGGGAACACCGGGGAGCTGTTTTTT; CDR3 protein: CASSLAGGGNTGELFF
CDR3 length: 15; D gene: -; J gene: TRBJ1-5; clone size: -; V gene: TRBV4-1; CDR3 DNA: TGCGCCAGCAGCCAAGAAGGGGGGGCCAATCAGCCCCAGCATTTT; CDR3 protein: CASSQEGGANQPQHF
CDR3 length: 15; D gene: -; J gene: TRBJ2-7; clone size: -; V gene: TRBV7-8; CDR3 DNA: TGTGCCAGCAGCGAGCAGGGTGGCCTCTCCTACGAGCAGTACTTC; CDR3 protein: CASSEQGGLSYEQYF
CDR3 length: 14; D gene: TRBD1; J gene: TRBJ2-3; clone size: -; V gene: TRBV5-4; CDR3 DNA: TGTGCCAGCAGCTTGGTGGGACAGGGGTTTCCGCAGTATTTT; CDR3 protein: CASSLVGQGFPQYF
CDR3 length: 15; D gene: TRBD2; J gene: TRBJ2-5; clone size: -; V gene: TRBV2; CDR3 DNA: TGTGCTTCCTACCACGAGCGGGGGTCGGAAGAGACCCAGTACTTC; CDR3 protein: CASYHERGSEETQYF
CDR3 length: 15; D gene: TRBD1; J gene: TRBJ1-3; clone size: -; V gene: TRBV30; CDR3 DNA: TGTGCCTGGAGTGGACAGGGGGTTAGGAGAAACACCATATATTTT; CDR3 protein: CAWSGQGVRRNTIYF
CDR3 length: 16; D gene: -; J gene: TRBJ2-2; clone size: -; V gene: TRBV10-2; CDR3 DNA: TGCGCCAGCAGCCTGTATCGAGGGGGGGACACCGGGGAGCTGTTTTTT; CDR3 protein: CASSLYRGGDTGELFF
CDR3 length: 15; D gene: -; J gene: TRBJ1-3; clone size: -; V gene: TRBV28; CDR3 DNA: TGTGCCAGCAGTGACAGGTCGAGCTCTGGAAACACCATATATTTT; CDR3 protein: CASSDRSSSGNTIYF
CDR3 length: 14; D gene: -; J gene: TRBJ2-7; clone size: few; V gene: TRBV30; CDR3 DNA: TGTGCCTGGAGTGTATGGGGGGTACGGTACGAGCAGTACTTC; CDR3 protein: CAWSVWGVRYEQYF
CDR3 length: 16; D gene: TRBD2; J gene: TRBJ2-1; clone size: -; V gene: TRBV6-6; CDR3 DNA: TGTGCCAGCAGTGGGCCATGGACTAGCGGGGGCAATGAGCAGTTCTTC; CDR3 protein: CASSGPWTSGGNEQFF
CDR3 length: 15; D gene: -; J gene: TRBJ2-2; clone size: once; V gene: TRBV6-4; CDR3 DNA: TGTGCCAGCAGTGACGGGGGGTTAGACACCGGGGAGCTGTTTTTT; CDR3 protein: CASSDGGLDTGELFF
CDR3 length: 16; D gene: TRBD2; J gene: TRBJ2-7; clone size: once; V gene: TRBV19; CDR3 DNA: TGTGCCAGTAGTATAATGAGCGGGGGCCGATCCTACGAGCAGTACTTC; CDR3 protein: CASSIMSGGRSYEQYF
CDR3 length: 15; D gene: TRBD2; J gene: TRBJ2-1; clone size: -; V gene: TRBV6-2/TRBV6-3; CDR3 DNA: TGTGCCAGCAGTATTCTAGCGGGGGGGCCTAATGAGCAGTTCTTC; CDR3 protein: CASSILAGGPNEQFF
CDR3 length: 16; D gene: TRBD2; J gene: TRBJ2-7; clone size: -; V gene: TRBV30; CDR3 DNA: TGTGCCTGGAGTAACCCACAAGCGGGGGTTAGAGACGAGCAGTACTTC; CDR3 protein: CAWSNPQAGVRDEQYF
CDR3 length: 14; D gene: -; J gene: TRBJ1-4; clone size: once; V gene: TRBV5-1; CDR3 DNA: TGCGCCAGCAGCGAACAGGGCAACCTTGAAAAACTGTTTTTT; CDR3 protein: CASSEQGNLEKLFF
CDR3 length: 14; D gene: TRBD1; J gene: TRBJ2-5; clone size: -; V gene: TRBV5-1; CDR3 DNA: TGCGCCAGCAGCCCGGGACAGTACCAAGAGACCCAGTACTTC; CDR3 protein: CASSPGQYQETQYF